This entry lists 6 T cell receptor beta chains sequenced from one sample in a study of molecular identifiers for immune sequencing clone quantification (dated by TCRdb to between 2017 and 2018). Library preparation was by PCR. The instrument was an Illumina HiSeq 4000. TCRdb ran its own pipeline on the public reads, namely fastp trimming at Q25 and MiXCR clone calling, and kept in-frame beta chains. Every entry covers one CDR3 protein and lists the most common genes and DNA from its rows. For this sample there are roughly 71,000 distinct CDR3 sequences; less than 20% appear just once. Approximately 1.5% of the sample goes to the ten largest clones. What was sequenced was naive CD8+ T cells from blood, with Jurkat cell RNA spiked in. Interpreted using the paper, the cell subset or site label stands for: FACS-sorted CD8+CD4-CCR7+CD45RA+ naive T cells. All receptors come from a human donor in good health. Some libraries in this study had Jurkat cell RNA spiked in.

A note on this clonotype: Being one base from a much bigger clone, this may be a read error. V gene TRBV2 combines with J gene TRBJ1-2, with D uncertain. CDR1 and CDR2 (germline): SNHLY, FYNNEI. The CDR3 length is 12 residues. The CDR3 sequence is CACSGFRNGYTF. The CDR3 DNA reads TGTGCCTGCAGTGGATTTAGGAATGGCTACACCTTC.

This clonotype appeared many times. V usage is TRBV6-2 or TRBV6-3 and J usage is TRBJ1-1; D is ambiguous. CDR3 size: 13 residues. CDR1 and CDR2 (germline): MNHEY, SVGEGT. V shed 5 bases and J shed 10 bases, with 17 bases lying between them. In DNA form, the CDR3 reads TGTGCCAGCAGTCTGACACGGCGCGAGGGAGCTTTCTTT. Protein: CASSLTRREGAFF.

This clonotype was picked up a small number of times. The chain has TRBV9 and TRBJ2-5; D ambiguous. Per the germline V gene, CDR1 is SGDLS and CDR2 is YYNGEE. The ends were cut back, 3 bases at V and 4 bases at J, with 16 bases in the middle. The CDR3 runs 15 residues. CDR3 region: CASSDTQSAGETQYF. The CDR3 nucleotides are TGTGCCAGCAGCGACACACAGAGCGCAGGAGAGACCCAGTACTTC.

The J gene is TRBJ2-1, the V gene TRBV21-1; the table gives TRBD2 as D, unverified against the DNA. TRBV21-1 is a known pseudogene. The CDR3 extends over 21 amino acids. CDR3 coding DNA: TGTGCCAGCAGTTCCCAAGCGGCGACTAGCGGGAGGGATAGTGGGGACAATGAGCAGTTCTTC. The encoded protein is CASSSQAATSGRDSGDNEQFF.

This clonotype was seen at least ten times. The chain employs TRBV7-2 and TRBJ2-7, with 8 bases fitting TRBD2. The germline gives CDR1 SGHTA, CDR2 FQGNSA. V lost 5 bases, J lost 2 bases, and 5 bases stayed unmatched. The CDR3 length is 14 residues. The CDR3 DNA reads TGTGCCAGCAGCCCGGGAGGGCCCCCCTACGAGCAGTACTTC. Its translation: CASSPGGPPYEQYF.

This clonotype was detected many times. The chain employs TRBV28 and TRBJ2-7; possibly TRBD1 or TRBD2 for D (5 bases each). The CDR3 length is 15 residues. V was clipped by 6 bases and J by 2 bases, with 17 bases between them. Germline CDR1 is MDHEN and CDR2 is SYDVKM. This chain's CDR3 is CASRITGTGPYEQYF. CDR3 nucleotides: TGTGCCAGCAGGATCACCGGGACGGGACCCTACGAGCAGTACTTC. Full variable domain (outside the CDR3, taken from reference TRBV28 and TRBJ2-7): DVKVTQSSRYLVKRTGEKVFLECVQDMDHENMFWYRQDPGLGLRLIYFSYDVKMKEKGDIPEGYSVSREKKERFSLILESASTNQTSMYLCASRITGTGPYEQYFGPGTRLTVT.